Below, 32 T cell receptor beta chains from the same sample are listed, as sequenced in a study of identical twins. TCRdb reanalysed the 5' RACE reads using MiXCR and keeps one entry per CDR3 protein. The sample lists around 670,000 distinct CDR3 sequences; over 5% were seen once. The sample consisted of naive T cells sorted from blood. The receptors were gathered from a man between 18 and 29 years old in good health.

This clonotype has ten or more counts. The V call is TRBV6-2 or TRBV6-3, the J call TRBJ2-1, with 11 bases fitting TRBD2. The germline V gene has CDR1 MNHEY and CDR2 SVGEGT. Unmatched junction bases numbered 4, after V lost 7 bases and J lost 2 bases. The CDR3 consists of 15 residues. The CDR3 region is CASNPTSGTYNEQFF. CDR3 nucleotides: TGTGCCAGCAATCCGACTAGCGGGACCTACAATGAGCAGTTCTTC.

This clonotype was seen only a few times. The CDR3 DNA reads TGTGCCAGCAGCCCCGGACTAGCGGCCTCCTACGAGCAGTACGTC. Residues: CASSPGLAASYEQYV. The V gene is TRBV13, the J gene TRBJ2-7; 10 bases are a match to TRBD2. From germline, CDR1 is PRHDT and CDR2 FYEKMQ (reference sequence). The CDR3 sequence is 15 residues long. Trimming removed 5 bases from V and 0 bases from J; junction bases left unmatched: 4.

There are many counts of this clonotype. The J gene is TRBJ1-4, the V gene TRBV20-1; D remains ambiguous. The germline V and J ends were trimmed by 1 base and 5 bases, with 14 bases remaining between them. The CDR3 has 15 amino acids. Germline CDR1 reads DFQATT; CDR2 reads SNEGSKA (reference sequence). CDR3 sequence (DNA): TGCAGTGCTAGAGGAAAAGGGATCAACAATGAAAAACTGTTTTTT. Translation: CSARGKGINNEKLFF.

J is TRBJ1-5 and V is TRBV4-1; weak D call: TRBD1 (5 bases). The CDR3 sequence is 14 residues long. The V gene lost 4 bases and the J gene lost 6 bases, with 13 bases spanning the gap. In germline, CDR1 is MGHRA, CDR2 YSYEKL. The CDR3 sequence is CASSLTGPGQPQHF. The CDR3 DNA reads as TGCGCCAGCAGCCTCACAGGCCCCGGTCAGCCCCAGCATTTT.

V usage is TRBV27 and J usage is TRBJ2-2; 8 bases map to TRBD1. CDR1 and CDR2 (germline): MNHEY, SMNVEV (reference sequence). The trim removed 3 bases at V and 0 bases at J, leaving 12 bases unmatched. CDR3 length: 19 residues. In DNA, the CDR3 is TGTGCCAGCAGTTTGCGGGCAGGGGGCTATTTGCCGAACACCGGGGAGCTGTTTTTT. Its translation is CASSLRAGGYLPNTGELFF.

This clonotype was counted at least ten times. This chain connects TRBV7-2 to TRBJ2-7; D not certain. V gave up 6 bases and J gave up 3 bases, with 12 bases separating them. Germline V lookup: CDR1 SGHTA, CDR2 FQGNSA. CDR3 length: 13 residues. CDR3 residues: CASRAASHYEQYF. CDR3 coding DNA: TGTGCCAGCAGGGCGGCTAGTCACTACGAGCAGTACTTC.

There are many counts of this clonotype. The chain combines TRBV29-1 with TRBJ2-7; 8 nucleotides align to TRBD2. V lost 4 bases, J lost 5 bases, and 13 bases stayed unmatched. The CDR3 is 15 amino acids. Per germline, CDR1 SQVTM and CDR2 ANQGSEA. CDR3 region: CSVVSGAGRAHEQYF. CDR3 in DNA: TGCAGCGTTGTGTCAGGAGCCGGGAGGGCCCACGAGCAGTACTTC.

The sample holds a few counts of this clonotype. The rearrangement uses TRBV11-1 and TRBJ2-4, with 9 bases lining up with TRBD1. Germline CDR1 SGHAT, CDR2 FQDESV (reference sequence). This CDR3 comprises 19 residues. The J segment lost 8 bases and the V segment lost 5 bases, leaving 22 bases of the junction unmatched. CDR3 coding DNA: TGTGCCAGCAGCCCCCCCCCGGGTACAGGGGGCTGGTTTGGTTACATTCAGTACTTC. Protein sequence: CASSPPPGTGGWFGYIQYF.

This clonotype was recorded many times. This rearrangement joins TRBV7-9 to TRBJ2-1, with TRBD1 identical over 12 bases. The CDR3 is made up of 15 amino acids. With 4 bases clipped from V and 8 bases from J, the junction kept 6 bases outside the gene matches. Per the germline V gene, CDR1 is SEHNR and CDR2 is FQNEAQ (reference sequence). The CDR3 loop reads CASSYPGQGAHEQFF. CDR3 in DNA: TGTGCCAGCAGCTATCCGGGACAGGGGGCCCATGAGCAGTTCTTC.

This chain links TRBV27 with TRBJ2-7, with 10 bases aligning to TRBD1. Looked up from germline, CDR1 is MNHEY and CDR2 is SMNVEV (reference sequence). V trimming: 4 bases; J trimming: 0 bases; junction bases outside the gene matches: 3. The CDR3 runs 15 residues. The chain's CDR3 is CASSSDRGFSYEQYF. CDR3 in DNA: TGTGCCAGCAGTTCGGACAGGGGGTTCTCCTACGAGCAGTACTTC.

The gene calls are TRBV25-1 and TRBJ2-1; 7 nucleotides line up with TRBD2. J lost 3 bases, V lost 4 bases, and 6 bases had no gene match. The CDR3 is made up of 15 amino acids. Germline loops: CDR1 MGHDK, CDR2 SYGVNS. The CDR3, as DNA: TGTGCCAGCAGTGGGAGTGCGGGAGTCTACAATGAGCAGTTCTTC. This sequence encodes CASSGSAGVYNEQFF.

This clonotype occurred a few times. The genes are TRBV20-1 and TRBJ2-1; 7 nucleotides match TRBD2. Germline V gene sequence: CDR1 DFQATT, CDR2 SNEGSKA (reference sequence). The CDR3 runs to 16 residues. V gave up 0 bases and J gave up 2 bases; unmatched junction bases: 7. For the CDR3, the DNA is TGCAGTGCTAGAGATATGGCGGGAGTGACCTACAATGAGCAGTTCTTC. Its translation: CSARDMAGVTYNEQFF.

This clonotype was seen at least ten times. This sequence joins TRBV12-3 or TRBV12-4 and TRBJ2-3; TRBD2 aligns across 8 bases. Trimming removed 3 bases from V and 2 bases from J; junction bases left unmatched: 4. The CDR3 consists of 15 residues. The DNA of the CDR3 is TGTGCCAGCAGTTTGTTTAGCGGGGACACAGATACGCAGTATTTT. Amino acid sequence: CASSLFSGDTDTQYF.

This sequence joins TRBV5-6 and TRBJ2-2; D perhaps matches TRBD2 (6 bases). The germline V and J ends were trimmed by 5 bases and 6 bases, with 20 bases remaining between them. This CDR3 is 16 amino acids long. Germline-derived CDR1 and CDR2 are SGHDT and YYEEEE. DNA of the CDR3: TGTGCCAGCAGGCATGACGGATTTAGCGGAGCCGGGGAGCTGTTTTTT. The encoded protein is CASRHDGFSGAGELFF.

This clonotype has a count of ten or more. The CDR3 here is CASSLGTADYNEQFF. The DNA for the CDR3 is TGTGCCAGCAGCTTGGGGACAGCCGACTACAATGAGCAGTTCTTC. V and J are TRBV5-4 and TRBJ2-1, with D perhaps matching TRBD1 (6 bases). V was trimmed by 0 bases and J by 3 bases, leaving 10 bases between them. The germline V gene has CDR1 SGHNT and CDR2 YYREEE (reference sequence). This CDR3 has 15 amino acids.

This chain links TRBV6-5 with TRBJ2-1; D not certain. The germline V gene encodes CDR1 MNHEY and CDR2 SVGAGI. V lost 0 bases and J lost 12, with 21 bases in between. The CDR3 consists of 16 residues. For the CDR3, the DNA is TGTGCCAGCAGTTACTCGGTCGCCTTGGCCGTTGGTGGGCAGTTCTTC. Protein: CASSYSVALAVGGQFF.

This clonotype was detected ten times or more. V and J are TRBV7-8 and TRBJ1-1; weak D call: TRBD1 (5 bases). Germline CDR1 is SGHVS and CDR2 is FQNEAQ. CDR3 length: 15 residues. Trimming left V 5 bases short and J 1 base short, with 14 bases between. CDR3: CASSGRQFPNTEAFF. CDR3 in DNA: TGTGCCAGCAGCGGGAGACAGTTTCCGAACACTGAAGCTTTCTTT.

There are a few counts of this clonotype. The CDR3 sequence: CASNAAGLALHEQFF. The CDR3 DNA sequence: TGTGCCAGCAACGCTGCGGGACTAGCGCTCCATGAGCAGTTCTTC. The J gene is TRBJ2-1, the V gene TRBV9; 10 bases line up with TRBD2. From germline, CDR1 is SGDLS and CDR2 YYNGEE. This CDR3 comprises 15 residues. The V segment lost 6 bases and the J segment 8 bases; nucleotides outside the gene matches: 11.

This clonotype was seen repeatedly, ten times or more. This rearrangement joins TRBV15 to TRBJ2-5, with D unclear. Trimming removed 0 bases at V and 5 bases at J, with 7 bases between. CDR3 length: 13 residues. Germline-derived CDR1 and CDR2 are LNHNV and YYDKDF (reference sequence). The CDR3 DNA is TGTGCCACCAGCAGAGATGAGTCGGAGACCCAGTACTTC. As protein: CATSRDESETQYF.

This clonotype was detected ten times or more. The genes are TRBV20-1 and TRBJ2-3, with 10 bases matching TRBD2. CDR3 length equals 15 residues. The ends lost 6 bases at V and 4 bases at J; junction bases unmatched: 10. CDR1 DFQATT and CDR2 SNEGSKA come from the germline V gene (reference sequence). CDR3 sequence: CSAFTASGSPDTQYF. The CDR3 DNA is TGCAGTGCCTTCACCGCTAGCGGGAGCCCAGATACGCAGTATTTT.

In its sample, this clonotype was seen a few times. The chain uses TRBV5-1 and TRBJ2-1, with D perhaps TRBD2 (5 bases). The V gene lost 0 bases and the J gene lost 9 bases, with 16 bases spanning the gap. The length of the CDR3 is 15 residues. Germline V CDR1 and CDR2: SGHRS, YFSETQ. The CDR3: CASSLGDPTGGEQFF. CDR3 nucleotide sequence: TGCGCCAGCAGCTTGGGAGACCCCACCGGAGGTGAGCAGTTCTTC.

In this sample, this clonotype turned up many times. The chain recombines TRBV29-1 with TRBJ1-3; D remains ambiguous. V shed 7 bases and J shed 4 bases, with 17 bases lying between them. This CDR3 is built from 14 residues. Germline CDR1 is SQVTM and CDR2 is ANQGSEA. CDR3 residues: CSARESRSGNTIYF. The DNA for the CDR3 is TGCAGCGCTCGGGAATCTAGGTCCGGAAACACCATATATTTT.

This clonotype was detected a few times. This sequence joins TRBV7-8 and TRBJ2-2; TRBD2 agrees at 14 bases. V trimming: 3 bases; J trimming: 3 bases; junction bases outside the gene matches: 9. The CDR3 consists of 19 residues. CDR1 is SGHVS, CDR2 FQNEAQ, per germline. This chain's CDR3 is CASSFYLGLAGGDTGELFF. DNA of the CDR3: TGTGCCAGCAGCTTTTACCTAGGACTAGCGGGAGGAGACACCGGGGAGCTGTTTTTT.

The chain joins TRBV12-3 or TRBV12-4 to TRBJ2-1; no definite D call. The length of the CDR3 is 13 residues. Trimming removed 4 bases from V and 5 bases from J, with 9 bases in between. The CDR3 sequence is CASSWSSDNEQFF. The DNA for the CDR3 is TGTGCCAGCAGTTGGAGTAGTGACAATGAGCAGTTCTTC.

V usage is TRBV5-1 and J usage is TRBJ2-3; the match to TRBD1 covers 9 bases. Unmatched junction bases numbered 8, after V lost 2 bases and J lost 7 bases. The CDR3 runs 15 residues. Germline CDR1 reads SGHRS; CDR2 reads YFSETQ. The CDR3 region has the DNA TGCGCCAGCAGCTTCCCAGGACAGGGGTTGAATACGCAGTATTTT. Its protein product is CASSFPGQGLNTQYF.

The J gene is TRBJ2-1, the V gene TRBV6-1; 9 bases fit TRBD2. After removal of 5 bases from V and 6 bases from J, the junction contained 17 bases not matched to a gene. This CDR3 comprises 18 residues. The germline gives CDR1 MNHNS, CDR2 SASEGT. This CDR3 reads CASSRIGSGRFRGNEQFF. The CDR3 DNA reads TGTGCCAGCAGTCGGATAGGTAGCGGGAGATTTCGGGGCAATGAGCAGTTCTTC.

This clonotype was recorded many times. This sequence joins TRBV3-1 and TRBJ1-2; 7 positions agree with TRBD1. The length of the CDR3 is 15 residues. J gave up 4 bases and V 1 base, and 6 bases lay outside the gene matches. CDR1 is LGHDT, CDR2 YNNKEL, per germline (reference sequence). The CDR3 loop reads CASSQGNRGGYGYTF. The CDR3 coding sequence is TGTGCCAGCAGCCAAGGGAACAGGGGAGGCTATGGCTACACCTTC.

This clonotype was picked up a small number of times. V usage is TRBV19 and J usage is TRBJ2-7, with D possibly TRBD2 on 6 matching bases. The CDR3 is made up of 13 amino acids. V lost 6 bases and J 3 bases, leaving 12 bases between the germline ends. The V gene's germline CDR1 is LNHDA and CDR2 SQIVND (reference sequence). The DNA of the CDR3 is TGTGCCAGTAGGGGAGGAACCCTCTACGAGCAGTACTTC. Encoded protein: CASRGGTLYEQYF.

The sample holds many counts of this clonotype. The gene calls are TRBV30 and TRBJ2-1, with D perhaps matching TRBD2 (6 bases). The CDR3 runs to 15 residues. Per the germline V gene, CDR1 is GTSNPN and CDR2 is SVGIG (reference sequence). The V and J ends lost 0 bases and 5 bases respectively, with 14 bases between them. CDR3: CAWSVGAGIDNEQFF. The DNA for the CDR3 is TGTGCCTGGAGTGTAGGCGCGGGAATCGACAATGAGCAGTTCTTC.

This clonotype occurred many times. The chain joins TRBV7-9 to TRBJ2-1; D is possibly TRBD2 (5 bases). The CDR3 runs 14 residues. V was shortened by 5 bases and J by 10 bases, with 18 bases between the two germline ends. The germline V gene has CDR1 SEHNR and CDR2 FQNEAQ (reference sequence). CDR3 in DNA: TGTGCCAGCAGCGTTACTAGTCAGTTCGTAGAGCAGTTCTTC. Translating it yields CASSVTSQFVEQFF.

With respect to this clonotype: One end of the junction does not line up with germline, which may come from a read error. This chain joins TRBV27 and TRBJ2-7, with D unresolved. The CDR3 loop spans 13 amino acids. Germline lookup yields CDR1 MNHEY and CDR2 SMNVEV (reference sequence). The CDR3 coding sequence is TGTGCCAGCAGCTCGACGGTTACCTACGAGCAGCACTTC. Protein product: CASSSTVTYEQHF.

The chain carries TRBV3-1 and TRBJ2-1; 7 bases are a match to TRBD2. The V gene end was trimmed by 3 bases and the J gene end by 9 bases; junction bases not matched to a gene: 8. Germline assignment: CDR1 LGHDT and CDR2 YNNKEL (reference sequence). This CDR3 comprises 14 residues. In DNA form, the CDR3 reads TGTGCCAGCAGCCACGGCGGGAGCCGGAGTGAGCAGTTCTTC. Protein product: CASSHGGSRSEQFF.